The 25 T cell receptor beta chains listed next were all sequenced from one sample in a study of cytomegalovirus exposure and HLA in healthy donors. PCR employed 60 Vbeta and 13 Jbeta primers. Clones were sequenced by immunoSEQ multiplex PCR, and TCRdb holds only the in-frame ones, with some missing. The sample gives around 150,000 clones, more than 75% of which show up once; less than 10% is in the top ten. Sequenced: PBMCs. These receptors all stem from a woman aged 50 to 65 in good health and CMV-seropositive.

This chain links TRBV4-2 with TRBJ2-6, with D possibly being TRBD2 (6 bases). Germline CDR1 is LGHNA and CDR2 is YNFKEQ. The CDR3 runs 17 residues. V was trimmed by 0 bases and J by 0 bases, leaving 9 bases between them. The CDR3 here is CASSQEAGSSGANVLTF. Written as DNA, the CDR3 is TGTGCCAGCAGCCAAGAAGCGGGTAGCTCTGGGGCCAACGTCCTGACTTTC.

The rearrangement joins TRBV6-1 to TRBJ2-7, with 8 bases lining up with TRBD2. CDR1 MNHNS and CDR2 SASEGT come from the germline V gene. V lost 5 bases, J lost 11 bases, and 5 bases stayed unmatched. The CDR3 extends over 11 amino acids. Here the CDR3 DNA reads TGTGCCAGCAGTTACGGGAGGGAAGAGTACTTC. This gives the protein CASSYGREEYF.

The chain employs TRBV25-1 and TRBJ1-1; D gene unclear. Germline values: CDR1 MGHDK, CDR2 SYGVNS. V lost 10 bases and J lost 7, with 10 bases in between. The CDR3 is 10 residues long. The CDR3 is CATVALEAFF. CDR3 bases: TGTGCCACCGTGGCCCTTGAAGCTTTCTTT.

The V and J genes are TRBV7-8 and TRBJ1-5, with 11 positions matching TRBD1. The V segment lost 5 bases and the J segment 7 bases; nucleotides outside the gene matches: 7. The CDR3 loop spans 15 amino acids. CDR1 is SGHVS, CDR2 FQNEAQ, per germline. The CDR3 loop reads CASSPLRTGGQPQHF. The CDR3 DNA reads TGTGCCAGCAGCCCACTCCGGACAGGGGGCCAGCCCCAGCATTTT.

The chain employs TRBV4-1 and TRBJ1-6; a weak D match, TRBD1 (5 bases). The CDR3 runs to 15 residues. Germline V gene data show CDR1 as MGHRA and CDR2 as YSYEKL. V lost 0 bases to trimming and J lost 8 bases, with 11 bases between them. CDR3 amino acids: CASSQDWGGDSPLHF. CDR3 in DNA: TGCGCCAGCAGCCAAGATTGGGGGGGGGATTCACCCCTCCACTTT.

This clone has more than one count but fewer than ten. This CDR3 reads CASSYEFTGELFF. The CDR3 DNA reads TGTGCCAGCAGTTACGAGTTCACCGGGGAGCTGTTTTTT. The chain uses TRBV6-5 and TRBJ2-2; no firm D call. Trimming cost V 2 bases and J 4 bases, with 5 bases left between them. This CDR3 contains 13 residues. Germline V gives CDR1 MNHEY, CDR2 SVGAGI.

The chain has TRBV6-4 and TRBJ2-5; 9 nucleotides align to TRBD2. CDR1 and CDR2 (germline): MRHNA, SNTAGT. The CDR3 covers 16 residues. V gave up 6 bases and J gave up 0 bases; unmatched junction bases: 8. In nucleotides, the CDR3 is TGTGCCAGCAGCGATAGTAGCGGGGGTAACCAAGAGACCCAGTACTTC. Amino acid sequence: CASSDSSGGNQETQYF.

The chain is built from TRBV30 and TRBJ2-2; 7 bases map to TRBD1. The CDR3 loop spans 13 amino acids. With 7 bases clipped from V and 6 bases from J, the junction kept 8 bases outside the gene matches. The germline gives CDR1 GTSNPN, CDR2 SVGIG (reference sequence). CDR3 sequence reads: CAFPGTVPGELFF. DNA of the CDR3: TGTGCCTTTCCCGGGACAGTACCCGGGGAGCTGTTTTTT.

J is TRBJ2-3 and V is TRBV30; perhaps TRBD2 as D (5 bases). The CDR3 runs to 15 residues. The germline gives CDR1 GTSNPN, CDR2 SVGIG (reference sequence). Deletions cut 2 bases from V and 1 base from J, with 13 bases between. CDR3 nucleotides: TGTGCCTGGAGTTCGGTGCGGGCTCGCACAGATACGCAGTATTTT. Encoded protein: CAWSSVRARTDTQYF.

This chain joins TRBV7-8 and TRBJ1-5, with 10 bases matching TRBD1. The V gene's germline CDR1 is SGHVS and CDR2 FQNEAQ. The CDR3 length is 14 residues. The V and J ends lost 5 bases and 7 bases, in that order; junction bases with no gene match: 5. The CDR3 DNA is TGTGCCAGCAGCCCCTGGACAGGGGGACAGCCCCAGCATTTT. Protein: CASSPWTGGQPQHF.

This clone has only a few counts. The chain links TRBV2 to TRBJ1-3, with unresolved D. CDR1 SNHLY and CDR2 FYNNEI come from the germline V gene. CDR3 size: 13 residues. V gave up 8 bases and J gave up 0 bases, with 8 bases separating them. The CDR3 nucleotides read TGTGCCAGCGAGGCGAGCTCTGGAAACACCATATATTTT. Protein: CASEASSGNTIYF.

This chain joins TRBV7-2 and TRBJ2-4, with 8 positions matching TRBD2. The CDR3 sequence is 19 residues long. Per germline, CDR1 SGHTA and CDR2 FQGNSA. Trimming at V came to 5 bases and at J to 0 bases, leaving 15 bases not matched to a gene. The CDR3 region is CASSPYVAGPLLAKNIQYF. The CDR3, as DNA: TGTGCCAGCAGCCCTTACGTAGCGGGGCCGTTACTAGCCAAAAACATTCAGTACTTC.

The chain uses TRBV6-1 and TRBJ1-1; possible D gene TRBD1, 6 bases. Germline assignment: CDR1 MNHNS and CDR2 SASEGT. V was shortened by 1 base and J by 4 bases, with 22 bases between the two germline ends. CDR3 length: 18 amino acids. The CDR3 DNA follows: TGTGCCAGCAGTGAAGGGGGGCCGGGGCAGGGGTTGAGCACTGAAGCTTTCTTT. Translating gives CASSEGGPGQGLSTEAFF.

Comments on this clone: This sample includes further DNA sequences coding for the same CDR3. This chain connects TRBV9 to TRBJ2-5; TRBD2 matches 7 bases. V shed 2 bases and J 5 bases; nucleotides not matched to a gene: 3. Germline lookup yields CDR1 SGDLS and CDR2 YYNGEE. This CDR3 is built from 13 residues. This chain's CDR3 is CASSVGLVETQYF. CDR3 sequence (DNA): TGTGCCAGCAGCGTCGGACTAGTTGAGACCCAGTACTTC.

The J gene is TRBJ1-6, the V gene TRBV7-2; the D gene is possibly TRBD1 (5 bases). CDR3 length: 13 residues. The germline CDR1 and CDR2 sequences are SGHTA and FQGNSA. Trimming took 4 bases from V and 7 from J, leaving 8 bases between them. The DNA for the CDR3 is TGTGCCAGCAGCTATTCAGGGAATTCACCCCTCCACTTT. Translated, it gives CASSYSGNSPLHF. The variable domain in full, completed from reference TRBV7-2 and TRBJ1-6, reads GAGVSQSPSNKVTEKGKDVELRCDPISGHTALYWYRQSLGQGLEFLIYFQGNSAPDKSGLPSDRFSAERTGGSVSTLTIQRTQQEDSAVYLCASSYSGNSPLHFGNGTRLTVT.

The gene calls are TRBV9 and TRBJ1-3, with 7 nucleotides matching TRBD1. Germline CDR1 is SGDLS and CDR2 is YYNGEE. This CDR3 has 14 amino acids. Trimming cost V 4 bases and J 2 bases; bases outside gene matches: 3. For the CDR3, the DNA is TGTGCCAGCAGCATAACAGGGGCTGGAAACACCATATATTTT. It codes for CASSITGAGNTIYF.

This clone was detected once. J is TRBJ2-3 and V is TRBV30; the match to TRBD2 covers 10 bases. Germline V gene sequence: CDR1 GTSNPN, CDR2 SVGIG (reference sequence). This CDR3 contains 14 residues. The ends lost 0 bases at V and 6 bases at J; junction bases unmatched: 3. CDR3 in amino acids: CAWSVLAGLDTQYF. DNA for the CDR3: TGTGCCTGGAGTGTACTAGCGGGGCTGGATACGCAGTATTTT.

J is TRBJ1-3 and V is TRBV11-1, with D uncertain. Trimming removed 2 bases at V and 1 base at J, with 6 bases between. The germline V gene encodes CDR1 SGHAT and CDR2 FQDESV (reference sequence). There are 14 residues in the CDR3. The CDR3 region has the DNA TGTGCCAGCAGCTTATCTAGATCTGGAAACACCATATATTTT. Amino acids: CASSLSRSGNTIYF.

V gene TRBV15 combines with J gene TRBJ1-2; D not certain. Germline V CDR1 and CDR2: LNHNV, YYDKDF (reference sequence). V lost 1 base to trimming and J lost 2 bases, with 8 bases between them. The CDR3 extends over 14 amino acids. DNA of the CDR3: TGTGCCACCAGCAGAGGGAGCAGAAACTATGGCTACACCTTC. It specifies CATSRGSRNYGYTF.

V usage is TRBV4-3 and J usage is TRBJ1-2, with a tentative D call TRBD1 (6 bases). This CDR3 has 15 amino acids. The V gene lost 2 bases and the J gene lost 0 bases, with 10 bases spanning the gap. Looked up from germline, CDR1 is LGHNA and CDR2 is YSLEER. In DNA, the CDR3 is TGCGCCAGCAGCCAAAGGGGGTGGACTAACTATGGCTACACCTTC. It is translated as CASSQRGWTNYGYTF.

The genes are TRBV28 and TRBJ1-2; TRBD1 matches at 11 bases. The CDR3 is 16 amino acids. Germline loops: CDR1 MDHEN, CDR2 SYDVKM. Trimming cost V 1 base and J 4 bases; bases outside gene matches: 5. The chain's CDR3 is CASSLSGTGGSYGYTF. The CDR3 DNA reads as TGTGCCAGCAGTTTATCCGGGACAGGGGGATCCTATGGCTACACCTTC.

The rearrangement links TRBV19 to TRBJ1-6; D might be TRBD1 (6 bases). CDR3 length: 15 residues. Germline CDR1 LNHDA, CDR2 SQIVND (reference sequence). Trimming removed 3 bases at V and 7 bases at J, with 13 bases between. CDR3 nucleotides: TGTGCCAGTAGTATGGTTCAGGGGCGGAATTCACCCCTCCACTTT. This sequence encodes CASSMVQGRNSPLHF.

The chain has TRBV11-2 and TRBJ2-7; D is possibly TRBD1 (6 bases). V lost 8 bases and J lost 7, with 12 bases in between. CDR3 length: 11 residues. The germline CDR1 and CDR2 sequences are SGHAT and FQNNGV. CDR3 coding DNA: TGTGCCAGCGTCTCTAGGGGGGAGCAGTACTTC. Encoded protein: CASVSRGEQYF.

The V gene is TRBV27, the J gene TRBJ2-7; the match to TRBD1 covers 7 bases. The CDR3 sequence is 14 residues long. Germline CDR1 reads MNHEY; CDR2 reads SMNVEV (reference sequence). The V segment lost 5 bases and the J segment 2 bases; nucleotides outside the gene matches: 6. CDR3 protein: CASSIRQGPYEQYF. In DNA, the CDR3 is TGTGCCAGCAGTATACGACAGGGCCCCTACGAGCAGTACTTC.

About this clone itself: This specimen includes other DNA sequences encoding the same CDR3. V is TRBV7-2 and J is TRBJ1-1; D not resolved. Per germline, CDR1 SGHTA and CDR2 FQGNSA. The CDR3 covers 14 residues. Trimming took off 1 base at V and 2 bases at J, with 8 bases between the two ends. Written as DNA, the CDR3 is TGTGCCAGCAGCTTAGACCCGAGAAACACTGAAGCTTTCTTT. Translation gives CASSLDPRNTEAFF.